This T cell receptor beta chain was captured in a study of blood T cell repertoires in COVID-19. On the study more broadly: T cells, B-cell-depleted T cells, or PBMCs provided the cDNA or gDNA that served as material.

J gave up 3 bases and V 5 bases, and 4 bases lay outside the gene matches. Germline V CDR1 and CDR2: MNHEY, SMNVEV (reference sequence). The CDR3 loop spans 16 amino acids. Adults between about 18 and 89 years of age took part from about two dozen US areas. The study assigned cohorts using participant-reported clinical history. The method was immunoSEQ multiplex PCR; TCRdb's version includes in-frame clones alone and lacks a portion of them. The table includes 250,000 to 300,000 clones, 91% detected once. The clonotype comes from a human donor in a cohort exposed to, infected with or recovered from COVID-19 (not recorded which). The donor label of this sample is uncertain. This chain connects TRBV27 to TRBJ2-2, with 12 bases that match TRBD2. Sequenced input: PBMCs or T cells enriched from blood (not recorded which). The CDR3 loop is CASSPGTSGYTGELFF. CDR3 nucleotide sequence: TGTGCCAGCAGTCCCGGGACTAGCGGGTACACCGGGGAGCTGTTTTTT.